This TCR beta chain was found in a study of identical twins. This CDR3 is 14 amino acids long. With 4 bases removed from V and 7 bases from J, the gap between germline ends came to 16 bases. The germline CDR1 and CDR2 sequences are SGHNT and YENEEA. TCRdb re-called the 5' RACE reads through MiXCR, storing one row per CDR3 protein. The sample has some 250,000 distinct CDR3 sequences; 6.5% to 8% are singletons. Separately, the same data were catalogued under a study of T cells expressing NK-cell markers.

This chain connects TRBV11-3 to TRBJ1-1; TRBD1 might be the D (5 bases). What was sequenced was CD8+ T cells sorted from blood. The sequence was obtained from a woman aged 18-29 years in good health. DNA of the CDR3: TGTGCCAGCAGCTCCACAACACGGGGGGGTGAAGCTTTCTTT. It specifies CASSSTTRGGEAFF.